The T cell receptor beta chain described here comes from a study of cytomegalovirus exposure and HLA in healthy donors. General observations from the study: Reports indicate that TCR beta sequences accurately predicted the HLA-A and HLA-B alleles of most subjects. Later analysis indicated greater clonal expansion among HLA-associated TCR beta chains than among equally common other chains.

In the PCR, 60 Vbeta and 13 Jbeta primers were used. In the authors' methods: About 11 million of the about 80 million unique TCR beta chains counted in a later analysis were shared. Profiled with immunoSEQ multiplex PCR; TCRdb holds only in-frame clones, not every one. V and J calls and clone size are copied from that table; D and trimming were computed from the DNA. Among 150,000 to 200,000 clones listed, roughly four fifths were seen once. CDR1 and CDR2 from the germline V gene are SGHRS and YFSETQ. The CDR3 sequence is 14 residues long. Trimming took 7 bases from V and 1 from J; bases not matched to a gene: 8. Note on this clone: Its antigen is not known.

The source of this sequence is a woman aged 18-29 years in good health and CMV-seronegative. Material: PBMCs. This chain joins TRBV5-1 and TRBJ2-7; 7 nucleotides agree with TRBD2. CDR3 sequence (DNA): TGCGCCAGCTCCCCGGGGGGTTCTTCCTACGAGCAGTACTTC. Its translation: CASSPGGSSYEQYF.